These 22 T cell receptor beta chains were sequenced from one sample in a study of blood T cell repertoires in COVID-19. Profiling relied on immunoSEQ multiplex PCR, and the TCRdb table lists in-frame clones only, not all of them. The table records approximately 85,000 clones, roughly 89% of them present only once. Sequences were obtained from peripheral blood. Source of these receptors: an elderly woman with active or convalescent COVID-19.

The CDR3 sequence is CASSQTQVGAYEQFF. The CDR3 DNA reads TGTGCCAGCAGCCAGACACAGGTGGGGGCATATGAGCAGTTCTTC. V gene TRBV3-1 (or the pseudogene TRBV3-2) combines with J gene TRBJ2-1; perhaps TRBD1 as D (6 bases). Germline V gene lookup returns CDR1 LGHDT and CDR2 YNNKEL (reference sequence). The CDR3 runs to 15 residues. The ends were cut back, 3 bases at V and 8 bases at J, with 17 bases in the middle.

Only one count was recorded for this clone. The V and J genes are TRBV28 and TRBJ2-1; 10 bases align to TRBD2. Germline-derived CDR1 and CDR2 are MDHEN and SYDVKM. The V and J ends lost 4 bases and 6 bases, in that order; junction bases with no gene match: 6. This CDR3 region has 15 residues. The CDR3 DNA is TGTGCCAGCAGTTCCCGGGGACTAGCGTCCAATGAGCAGTTCTTC. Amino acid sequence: CASSSRGLASNEQFF.

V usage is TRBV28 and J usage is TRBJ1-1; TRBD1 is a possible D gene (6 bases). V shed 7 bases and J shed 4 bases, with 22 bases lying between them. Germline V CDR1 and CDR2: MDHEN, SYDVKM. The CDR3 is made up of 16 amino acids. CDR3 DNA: TGTGCCAGCACCGATACTAGGGGGAGGGCGAGCACTGAAGCTTTCTTT. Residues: CASTDTRGRASTEAFF.

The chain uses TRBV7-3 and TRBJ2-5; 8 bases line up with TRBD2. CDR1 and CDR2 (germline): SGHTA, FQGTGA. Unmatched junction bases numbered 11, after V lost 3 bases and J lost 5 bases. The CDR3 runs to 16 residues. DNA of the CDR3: TGTGCCAGCAGCTTTCGTGGCGGGGGGCGTTTGGAGACCCAGTACTTC. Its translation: CASSFRGGGRLETQYF.

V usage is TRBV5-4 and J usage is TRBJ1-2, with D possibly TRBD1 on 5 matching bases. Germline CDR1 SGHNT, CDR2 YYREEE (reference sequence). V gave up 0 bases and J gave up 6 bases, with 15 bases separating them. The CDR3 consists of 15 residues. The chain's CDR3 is CASSLGAGPSNGYTF. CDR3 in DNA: TGTGCCAGCAGCTTGGGGGCGGGACCTTCTAATGGCTACACCTTC.

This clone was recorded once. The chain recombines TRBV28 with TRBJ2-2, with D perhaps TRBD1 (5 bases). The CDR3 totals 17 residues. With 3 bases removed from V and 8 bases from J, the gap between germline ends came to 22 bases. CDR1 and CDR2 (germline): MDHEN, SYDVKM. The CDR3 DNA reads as TGTGCCAGCAGTTTGAGCCGTTGGGGCTCCTCTGGGGGGGAGCTGTTTTTT. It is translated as CASSLSRWGSSGGELFF.

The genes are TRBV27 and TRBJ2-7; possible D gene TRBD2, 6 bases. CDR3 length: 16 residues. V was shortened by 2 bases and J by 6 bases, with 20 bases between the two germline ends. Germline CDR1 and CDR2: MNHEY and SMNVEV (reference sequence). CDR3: CASSLDWESGRREQYF. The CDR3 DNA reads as TGTGCCAGCAGTTTAGATTGGGAGTCGGGGAGGCGCGAGCAGTACTTC.

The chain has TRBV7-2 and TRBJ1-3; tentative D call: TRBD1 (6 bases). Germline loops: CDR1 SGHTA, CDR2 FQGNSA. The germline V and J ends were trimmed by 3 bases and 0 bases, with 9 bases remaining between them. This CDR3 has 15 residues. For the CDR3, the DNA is TGTGCCAGCAGCTTTGGACAGAGCTCTGGAAACACCATATATTTT. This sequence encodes CASSFGQSSGNTIYF.

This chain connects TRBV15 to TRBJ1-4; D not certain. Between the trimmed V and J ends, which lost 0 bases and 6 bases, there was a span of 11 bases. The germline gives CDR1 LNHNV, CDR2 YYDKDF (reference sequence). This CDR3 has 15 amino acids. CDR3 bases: TGTGCCACCAGCAGAGAGGGCCAGGAAGATGAAAAACTGTTTTTT. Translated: CATSREGQEDEKLFF.

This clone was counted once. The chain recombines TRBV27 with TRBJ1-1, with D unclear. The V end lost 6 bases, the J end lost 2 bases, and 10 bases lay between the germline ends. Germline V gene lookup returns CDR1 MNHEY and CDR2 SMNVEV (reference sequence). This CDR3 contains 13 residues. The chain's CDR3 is CASRPPTNTEAFF. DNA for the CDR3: TGTGCCAGCAGACCCCCCACTAACACTGAAGCTTTCTTT.

The CDR3 is CASRAPTGIYSPLHF. The CDR3 coding sequence is TGTGCCAGCAGGGCACCGACAGGGATCTATTCACCCCTCCACTTT. The rearrangement uses TRBV28 and TRBJ1-6; 7 bases line up with TRBD1. The CDR3 extends over 15 amino acids. The J segment lost 8 bases and the V segment lost 6 bases, leaving 10 bases of the junction unmatched. The germline CDR1 and CDR2 sequences are MDHEN and SYDVKM.

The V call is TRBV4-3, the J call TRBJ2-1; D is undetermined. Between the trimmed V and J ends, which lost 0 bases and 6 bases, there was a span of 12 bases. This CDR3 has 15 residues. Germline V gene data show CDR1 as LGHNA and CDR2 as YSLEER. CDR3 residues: CASSQDWAPFNEQFF. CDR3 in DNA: TGCGCCAGCAGCCAAGATTGGGCTCCTTTCAATGAGCAGTTCTTC.

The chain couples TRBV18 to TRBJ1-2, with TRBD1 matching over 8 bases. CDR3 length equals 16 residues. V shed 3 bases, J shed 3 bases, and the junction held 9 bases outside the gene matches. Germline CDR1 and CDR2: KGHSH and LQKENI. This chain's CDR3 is CASSPRTGSTYYGYTF. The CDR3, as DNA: TGTGCCAGCTCACCTCGGACAGGGTCAACCTACTATGGCTACACCTTC.

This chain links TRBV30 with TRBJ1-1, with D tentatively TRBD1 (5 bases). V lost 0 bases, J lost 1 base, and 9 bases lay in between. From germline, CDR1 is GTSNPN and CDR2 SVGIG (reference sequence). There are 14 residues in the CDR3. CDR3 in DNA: TGTGCCTGGAGTGTACACAGGACGAACACTGAAGCTTTCTTT. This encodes CAWSVHRTNTEAFF. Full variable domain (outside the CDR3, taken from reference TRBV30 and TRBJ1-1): SQTIHQWPATLVQPVGSPLSLECTVEGTSNPNLYWYRQAAGRGLQLLFYSVGIGQISSEVPQNLSASRPQDRQFILSSKKLLLSDSGFYLCAWSVHRTNTEAFFGQGTRLTVV.

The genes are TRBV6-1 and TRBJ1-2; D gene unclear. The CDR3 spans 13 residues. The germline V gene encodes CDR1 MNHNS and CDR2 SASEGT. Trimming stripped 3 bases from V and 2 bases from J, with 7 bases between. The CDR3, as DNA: TGTGCCAGCAGTGATGCGGGGAACTATGGCTACACCTTC. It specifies CASSDAGNYGYTF.

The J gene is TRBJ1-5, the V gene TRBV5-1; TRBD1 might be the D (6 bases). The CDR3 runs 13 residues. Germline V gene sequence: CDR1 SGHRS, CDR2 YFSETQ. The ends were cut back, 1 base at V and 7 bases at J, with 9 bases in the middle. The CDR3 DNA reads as TGCGCCAGCAGCTTGACAGGGCTCCAGCCCCAGCATTTT. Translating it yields CASSLTGLQPQHF.

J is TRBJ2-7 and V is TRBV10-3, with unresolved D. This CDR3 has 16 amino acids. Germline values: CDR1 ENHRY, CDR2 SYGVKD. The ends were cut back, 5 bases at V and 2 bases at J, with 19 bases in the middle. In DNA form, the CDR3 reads TGTGCCATCAGTCCACGACTCTCGTCACAAACCTACGAGCAGTACTTC. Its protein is CAISPRLSSQTYEQYF.

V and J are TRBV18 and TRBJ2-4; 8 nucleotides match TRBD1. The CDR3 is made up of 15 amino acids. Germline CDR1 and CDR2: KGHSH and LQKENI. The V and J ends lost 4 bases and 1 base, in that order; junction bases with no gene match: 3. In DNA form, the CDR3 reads TGTGCCAGCTCACACCAGGGGGCGGCCAAAAACATTCAGTACTTC. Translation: CASSHQGAAKNIQYF.

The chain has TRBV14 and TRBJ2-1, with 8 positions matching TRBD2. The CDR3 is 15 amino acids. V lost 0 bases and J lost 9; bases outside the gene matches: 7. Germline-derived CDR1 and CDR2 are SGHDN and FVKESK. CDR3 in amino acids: CASSQDTSGVGEQFF. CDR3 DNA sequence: TGTGCCAGCAGCCAAGATACTAGCGGAGTGGGTGAGCAGTTCTTC.

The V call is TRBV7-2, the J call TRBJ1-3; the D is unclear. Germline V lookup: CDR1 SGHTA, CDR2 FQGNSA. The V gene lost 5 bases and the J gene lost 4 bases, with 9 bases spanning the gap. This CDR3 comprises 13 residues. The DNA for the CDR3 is TGTGCCAGCAGCGTAGACCTAGGAAACACCATATATTTT. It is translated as CASSVDLGNTIYF.

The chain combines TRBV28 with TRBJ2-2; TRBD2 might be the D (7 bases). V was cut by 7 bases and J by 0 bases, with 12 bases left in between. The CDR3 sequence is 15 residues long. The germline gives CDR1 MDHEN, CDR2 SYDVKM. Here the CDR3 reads CASKGGGANTGELFF. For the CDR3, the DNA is TGTGCCAGCAAGGGCGGGGGCGCGAACACCGGGGAGCTGTTTTTT.

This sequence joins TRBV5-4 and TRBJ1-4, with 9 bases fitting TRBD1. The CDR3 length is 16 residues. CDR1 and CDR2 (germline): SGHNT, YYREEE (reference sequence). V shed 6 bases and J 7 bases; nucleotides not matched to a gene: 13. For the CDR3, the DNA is TGTGCCAGCAATCATACATTACAGGGGGCAAGTGAAAAACTGTTTTTT. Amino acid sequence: CASNHTLQGASEKLFF.